Included here is one T cell receptor beta chain sequence, with context. Generated by immunoSEQ multiplex PCR, the TCRdb table keeps only in-frame clones and is missing some. The table lists about 170,000 clones, 70% to 90% of them singletons. This specimen belongs to a study of blood T cell repertoires in COVID-19. The germline gives CDR1 SGHTA, CDR2 FQGNSA. V lost 8 bases and J lost 3, with 11 bases in between. The CDR3 is 13 residues long. The sequencing input was peripheral blood. The clonotype comes from an elderly man with COVID-19, enrolled during active disease. The V gene is TRBV7-2, the J gene TRBJ1-5; possibly TRBD1 for D (6 bases). The CDR3 spells CASAGQSNQPQHF. DNA for the CDR3: TGTGCCAGCGCCGGACAGTCCAATCAGCCCCAGCATTTT. The full variable domain, its missing parts supplied by reference TRBV7-2 and TRBJ1-5, is GAGVSQSPSNKVTEKGKDVELRCDPISGHTALYWYRQSLGQGLEFLIYFQGNSAPDKSGLPSDRFSAERTGGSVSTLTIQRTQQEDSAVYLCASAGQSNQPQHFGDGTRLSIL.